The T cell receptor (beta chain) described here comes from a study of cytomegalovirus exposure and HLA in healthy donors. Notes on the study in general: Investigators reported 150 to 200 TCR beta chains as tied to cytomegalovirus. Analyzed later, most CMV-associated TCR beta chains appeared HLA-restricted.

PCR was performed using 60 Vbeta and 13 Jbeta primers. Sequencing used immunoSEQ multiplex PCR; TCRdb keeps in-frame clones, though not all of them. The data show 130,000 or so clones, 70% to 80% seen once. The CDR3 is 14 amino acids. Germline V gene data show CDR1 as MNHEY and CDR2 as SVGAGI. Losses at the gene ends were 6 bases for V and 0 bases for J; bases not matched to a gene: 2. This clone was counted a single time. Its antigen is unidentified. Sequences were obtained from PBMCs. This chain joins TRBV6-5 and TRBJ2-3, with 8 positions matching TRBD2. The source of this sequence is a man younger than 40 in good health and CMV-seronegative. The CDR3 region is CASSPSGSTDTQYF. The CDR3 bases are TGTGCCAGCAGCCCTAGCGGGAGCACAGATACGCAGTATTTT.